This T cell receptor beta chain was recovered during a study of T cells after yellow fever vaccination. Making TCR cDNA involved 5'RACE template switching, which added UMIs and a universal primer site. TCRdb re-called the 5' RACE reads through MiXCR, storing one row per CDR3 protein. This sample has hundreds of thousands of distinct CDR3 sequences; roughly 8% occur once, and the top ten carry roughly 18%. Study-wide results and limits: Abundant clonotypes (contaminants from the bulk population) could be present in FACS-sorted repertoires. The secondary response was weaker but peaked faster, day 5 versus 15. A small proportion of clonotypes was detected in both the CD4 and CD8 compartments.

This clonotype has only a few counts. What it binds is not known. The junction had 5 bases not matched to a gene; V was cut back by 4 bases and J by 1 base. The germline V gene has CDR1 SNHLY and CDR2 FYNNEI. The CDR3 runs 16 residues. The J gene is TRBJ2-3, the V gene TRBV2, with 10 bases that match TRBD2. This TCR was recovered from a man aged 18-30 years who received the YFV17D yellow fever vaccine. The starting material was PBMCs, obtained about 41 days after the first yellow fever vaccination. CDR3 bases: TGTGCCAGCAGTGTGAGGAGCGGGGGGGGCACAGATACGCAGTATTTT. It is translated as CASSVRSGGGTDTQYF.